The next 6 T cell receptor beta chains were all read from a single sample in a study of sequential checkpoint blockade in melanoma. Treatment given: randomized to nivolumab then ipilimumab (arm A) or the reverse (arm B). Measured with immunoSEQ multiplex PCR; TCRdb has only the in-frame clones, and not every one. The table has about 2,000 clones, around 34% seen once. The material was tumor tissue (inferred from file names), obtained from a patient given nivolumab and ipilimumab in sequence. The receptor set was obtained from a human donor with melanoma.

This chain joins TRBV4-1 and TRBJ1-1; D gene unclear. The V and J ends lost 0 bases and 0 bases respectively, with 8 bases between them. This CDR3 region has 15 residues. Germline V CDR1 and CDR2: MGHRA, YSYEKL. The CDR3 sequence: CASSQDQKMNTEAFF. Written as DNA, the CDR3 is TGCGCCAGCAGCCAAGATCAGAAGATGAACACTGAAGCTTTCTTT.

In nucleotides, the CDR3 is TGTGCCAGTAGTTCCGGGACAGGGGCCACCGGGGAGCTGTTTTTT. Protein: CASSSGTGATGELFF. The gene calls are TRBV19 and TRBJ2-2; 10 bases are a match to TRBD1. CDR1 is LNHDA, CDR2 SQIVND, per germline (reference sequence). The trim removed 5 bases at V and 4 bases at J, leaving 4 bases unmatched. The CDR3 totals 15 residues.

This clone was seen once. V is TRBV19 and J is TRBJ1-5, with D possibly TRBD1 on 5 matching bases. V dropped 3 bases and J dropped 1 base, with 7 bases sitting between them. Germline CDR1 LNHDA, CDR2 SQIVND (reference sequence). The CDR3 length is 14 residues. The CDR3 protein is CASSISGSNQPQHF. The CDR3 DNA follows: TGTGCCAGTAGTATCTCAGGGAGCAATCAGCCCCAGCATTTT.

This clone is medium-sized (0.01 to 0.1%) in the sample. This chain uses TRBV6-8 with TRBJ2-1; possibly TRBD1 for D (5 bases). V dropped 0 bases and J dropped 8 bases, with 14 bases sitting between them. CDR1 is MNHGY, CDR2 SAAAGT, per germline. The CDR3 loop spans 15 amino acids. The CDR3 DNA reads as TGTGCCAGCAGTTACTCAGGGGAAAGGGGTCATGAGCAGTTCTTC. Protein: CASSYSGERGHEQFF.

This clone was recorded a few times. The chain employs TRBV6-8 and TRBJ2-2; perhaps TRBD2 as D (5 bases). The V and J ends lost 0 bases and 6 bases respectively, with 14 bases between them. The CDR3 totals 16 residues. Germline assignment: CDR1 MNHGY and CDR2 SAAAGT. The chain's CDR3 is CASSYSRATGAGELFF. CDR3 nucleotides: TGTGCCAGCAGTTACTCAAGGGCCACCGGGGCCGGGGAGCTGTTTTTT.

This clone was counted only a few times. The chain combines TRBV6-8 with TRBJ1-5, with unresolved D. Trimming removed 5 bases from V and 6 bases from J, with 14 bases in between. The CDR3 totals 14 residues. In germline, CDR1 is MNHGY, CDR2 SAAAGT. In DNA, the CDR3 is TGTGCCAGCAGTGAGGGAAGGGTAGGTCAGCCCCAGCATTTT. Its translation: CASSEGRVGQPQHF.